These 12 T cell receptor beta chains came from one sample sequenced in a study of blood T cell repertoires in COVID-19. The table came from immunoSEQ multiplex PCR; TCRdb's copy has only in-frame clones and leaves some out. This sample carries some 180,000 clones, approximately 85% of them seen once, and the ten largest clones take just under 8.5%. Source material: peripheral blood. The source is a woman between 55 and 75 years old with acute or convalescent COVID-19.

The rearrangement links TRBV6-5 to TRBJ1-2; TRBD1 matches 11 bases. Germline V gene data show CDR1 as MNHEY and CDR2 as SVGAGI. J lost 8 bases, V lost 6 bases, and 8 bases had no gene match. This CDR3 has 14 amino acids. This CDR3 reads CASRWTGGEGGYTF. CDR3 in DNA: TGTGCCAGCAGATGGACAGGGGGCGAAGGAGGCTACACCTTC.

The rearrangement joins TRBV6-5 to TRBJ1-2; 7 bases map to TRBD1. The J segment lost 4 bases and the V segment lost 6 bases, leaving 5 bases of the junction unmatched. CDR3 size: 13 residues. CDR1 and CDR2 from the germline V gene are MNHEY and SVGAGI. The CDR3 spells CASRLTGLYGYTF. The CDR3 DNA sequence: TGTGCCAGCAGATTGACAGGGCTCTATGGCTACACCTTC.

This rearrangement joins TRBV5-4 to TRBJ1-4; tentative D call: TRBD1 (5 bases). V dropped 0 bases and J dropped 0 bases, with 9 bases sitting between them. CDR1 is SGHNT, CDR2 YYREEE, per germline (reference sequence). This CDR3 comprises 16 residues. CDR3 sequence reads: CASSLGTTATNEKLFF. Here the CDR3 DNA reads TGTGCCAGCAGCTTGGGGACGACAGCAACTAATGAAAAACTGTTTTTT. Filled out from reference TRBV5-4 and TRBJ1-4, the complete variable domain reads ETGVTQSPTHLIKTRGQQVTLRCSSQSGHNTVSWYQQALGQGPQFIFQYYREEENGRGNFPPRFSGLQFPNYSSELNVNALELDDSALYLCASSLGTTATNEKLFFGSGTQLSVL.

This chain joins TRBV2 and TRBJ1-5; D might be TRBD1 (5 bases). Germline CDR1 is SNHLY and CDR2 is FYNNEI. The CDR3 totals 14 residues. V lost 6 bases, J lost 5 bases, and 14 bases lay in between. The CDR3 nucleotides read TGTGCCAGCAGGCGGGGCGGGGGTCATCAGCCCCAGCATTTT. Protein: CASRRGGGHQPQHF.

V usage is TRBV2 and J usage is TRBJ1-4; D gene ambiguous. The germline CDR1 and CDR2 sequences are SNHLY and FYNNEI. CDR3 length: 13 amino acids. V dropped 8 bases and J dropped 4 bases, with 11 bases sitting between them. The CDR3 bases are TGTGCCAGCGGAGGGTTTATTAATGAAAAACTGTTTTTT. It encodes CASGGFINEKLFF.

The chain employs TRBV9 and TRBJ1-2; 7 bases map to TRBD1. V lost 2 bases, J lost 8 bases, and 3 bases stayed unmatched. The CDR3 loop spans 12 amino acids. Germline lookup yields CDR1 SGDLS and CDR2 YYNGEE. DNA for the CDR3: TGTGCCAGCAGCGTTGAGACAGGGGGCTACACCTTC. Amino acid sequence: CASSVETGGYTF.

V gene TRBV15 combines with J gene TRBJ1-1; D gene uncertain. Germline V gene sequence: CDR1 LNHNV, CDR2 YYDKDF (reference sequence). V was clipped by 5 bases and J by 2 bases, with 12 bases between them. CDR3 length equals 14 residues. CDR3 residues: CATSGVRENTEAFF. CDR3 sequence (DNA): TGTGCCACCAGCGGAGTACGGGAAAACACTGAAGCTTTCTTT. The whole variable domain, filled in from reference TRBV15 and TRBJ1-1, reads DAMVIQNPRYQVTQFGKPVTLSCSQTLNHNVMYWYQQKSSQAPKLLFHYYDKDFNNEADTPDNFQSRRPNTSFCFLDIRSPGLGDTAMYLCATSGVRENTEAFFGQGTRLTVV.

The count of this clone is one. This sequence joins TRBV7-2 and TRBJ1-5; the D is unclear. This CDR3 contains 18 residues. Germline V gene sequence: CDR1 SGHTA, CDR2 FQGNSA. V lost 3 bases, J lost 2 bases, and 20 bases lay in between. CDR3: CASSFSVPHRGGNQPQHF. In nucleotides, the CDR3 is TGTGCCAGCAGCTTTAGTGTGCCCCATCGGGGTGGCAATCAGCCCCAGCATTTT.

The chain carries TRBV10-3 and TRBJ2-7, with 7 bases aligning to TRBD1. Unmatched junction bases numbered 8, after V lost 7 bases and J lost 2 bases. Germline assignment: CDR1 ENHRY and CDR2 SYGVKD. The CDR3 sequence is 14 residues long. The CDR3 spells CAIKKGALTYEQYF. The CDR3 region has the DNA TGTGCCATCAAAAAGGGGGCCCTAACCTACGAGCAGTACTTC.

The chain has TRBV24-1 and TRBJ2-4; the match to TRBD2 covers 10 bases. J was trimmed by 4 bases and V by 4 bases; bases with no gene match: 6. The CDR3 extends over 16 amino acids. Germline V lookup: CDR1 KGHDR, CDR2 SFDVKD. CDR3 region: CATSDRAGGPKNIQYF. Here the CDR3 DNA reads TGTGCCACCAGTGACCGAGCGGGAGGGCCGAAAAACATTCAGTACTTC.

The CDR3 bases are TGTGCCTGGAGTGCGGCGGCTGGAAACACCATATATTTT. Translated: CAWSAAAGNTIYF. The rearrangement joins TRBV30 to TRBJ1-3; D gene ambiguous. Trimming removed 1 base at V and 2 bases at J, with 6 bases between. The germline V gene has CDR1 GTSNPN and CDR2 SVGIG (reference sequence). The CDR3 sequence is 13 residues long. Together with reference TRBV30 and TRBJ1-3, the CDR3 gives the full variable domain: SQTIHQWPATLVQPVGSPLSLECTVEGTSNPNLYWYRQAAGRGLQLLFYSVGIGQISSEVPQNLSASRPQDRQFILSSKKLLLSDSGFYLCAWSAAAGNTIYFGEGSWLTVV.

The sample holds a few counts of this clone. This chain links TRBV18 with TRBJ1-5, with D hard to call. Germline V CDR1 and CDR2: KGHSH, LQKENI. Trimming removed 8 bases at V and 2 bases at J, with 10 bases between. The CDR3 contains 13 residues. The CDR3 sequence is CASKREGNQPQHF. The DNA for the CDR3 is TGTGCCAGCAAGAGGGAGGGCAATCAGCCCCAGCATTTT.